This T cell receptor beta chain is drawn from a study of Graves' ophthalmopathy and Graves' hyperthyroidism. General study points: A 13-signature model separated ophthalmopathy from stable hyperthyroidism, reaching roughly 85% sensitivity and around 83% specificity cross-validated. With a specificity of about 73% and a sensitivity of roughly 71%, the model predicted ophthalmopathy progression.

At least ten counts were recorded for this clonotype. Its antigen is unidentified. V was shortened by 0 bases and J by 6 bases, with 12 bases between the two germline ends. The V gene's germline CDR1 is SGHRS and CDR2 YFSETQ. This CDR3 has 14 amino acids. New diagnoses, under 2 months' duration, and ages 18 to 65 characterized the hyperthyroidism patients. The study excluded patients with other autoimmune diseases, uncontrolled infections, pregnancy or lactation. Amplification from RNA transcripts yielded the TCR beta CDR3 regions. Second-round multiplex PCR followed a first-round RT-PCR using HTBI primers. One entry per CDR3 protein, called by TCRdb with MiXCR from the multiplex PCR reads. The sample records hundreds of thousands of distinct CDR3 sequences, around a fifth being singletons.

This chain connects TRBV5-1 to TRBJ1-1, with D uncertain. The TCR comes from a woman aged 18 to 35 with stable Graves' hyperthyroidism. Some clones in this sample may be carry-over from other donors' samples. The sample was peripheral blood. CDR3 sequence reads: CASSLGPGNPEAFF. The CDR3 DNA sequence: TGCGCCAGCAGCTTGGGTCCGGGAAACCCTGAAGCTTTCTTT.